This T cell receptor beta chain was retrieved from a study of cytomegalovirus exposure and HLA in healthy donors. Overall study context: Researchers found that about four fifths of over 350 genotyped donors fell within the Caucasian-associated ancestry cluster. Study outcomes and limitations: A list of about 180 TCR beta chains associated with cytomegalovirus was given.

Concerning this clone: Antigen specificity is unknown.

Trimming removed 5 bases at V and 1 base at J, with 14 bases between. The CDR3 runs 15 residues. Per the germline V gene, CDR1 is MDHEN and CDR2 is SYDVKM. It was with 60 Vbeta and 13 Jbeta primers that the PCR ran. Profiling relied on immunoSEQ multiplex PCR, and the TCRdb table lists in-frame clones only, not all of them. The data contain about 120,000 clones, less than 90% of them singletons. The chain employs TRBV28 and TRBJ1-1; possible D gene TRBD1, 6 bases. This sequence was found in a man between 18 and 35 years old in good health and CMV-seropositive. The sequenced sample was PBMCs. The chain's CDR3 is CASSPGGGPNTEAFF. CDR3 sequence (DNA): TGTGCCAGCAGTCCCGGCGGGGGGCCGAACACTGAAGCTTTCTTT.